This is a list of T cell receptor beta chains from one sample in a study of beta chain features in type 1 diabetes. The table came from immunoSEQ multiplex PCR; TCRdb's copy has only in-frame clones and leaves some out. This sample yields 100,000 to 150,000 clones, of which roughly 10% are seen a single time; over 0.6% belongs to the top ten. The sample was central memory CD4+ T cells from blood. The receptors were gathered from a man aged 30-40 years with type 1 diabetes. The CDR3 runs from the conserved cysteine through the conserved F or W. Fields, in order: D gene, clone size, V gene, J gene, CDR3 protein, CDR3 DNA. A D gene is named only where the DNA matches it firmly. Some rows mark clone size as missing; the rest say once, few, many or name a class of expanded clone.

D gene: NA; clone size: few; V gene: TRBV5-1; J gene: TRBJ2-1; CDR3 protein: CASSWRDSNNEQFF; CDR3 DNA: TGCGCCAGCAGCTGGCGGGACTCCAACAATGAGCAGTTCTTC
D gene: NA; clone size: NA; V gene: TRBV2; J gene: TRBJ2-1; CDR3 protein: CASSQQGLRNYNEQFF; CDR3 DNA: TGTGCCAGCAGCCAGCAGGGACTGAGGAACTACAATGAGCAGTTCTTC
D gene: TRBD2; clone size: NA; V gene: TRBV7-2; J gene: TRBJ2-3; CDR3 protein: CASSLALAGAADTQYF; CDR3 DNA: TGTGCCAGCAGCTTAGCTCTAGCGGGGGCCGCTGATACGCAGTATTTT
D gene: TRBD2; clone size: NA; V gene: TRBV7-2; J gene: TRBJ2-1; CDR3 protein: CASSPQAGDSYNEQFF; CDR3 DNA: TGTGCCAGCAGCCCGCAAGCGGGGGACTCCTACAATGAGCAGTTCTTC
D gene: NA; clone size: NA; V gene: TRBV2; J gene: TRBJ2-1; CDR3 protein: CASSSEYNEQFF; CDR3 DNA: TGTGCCAGCAGTTCTGAGTACAATGAGCAGTTCTTC
D gene: TRBD2; clone size: few; V gene: TRBV6-5; J gene: TRBJ2-1; CDR3 protein: CASRLPGLEEQFF; CDR3 DNA: TGTGCCAGCAGGCTACCGGGACTAGAGGAGCAGTTCTTC
D gene: TRBD2; clone size: few; V gene: TRBV5-1; J gene: TRBJ2-3; CDR3 protein: CASGGTSGDADTQYF; CDR3 DNA: TGCGCCAGCGGGGGCACTAGCGGGGATGCGGATACGCAGTATTTT
D gene: NA; clone size: few; V gene: TRBV25-1; J gene: TRBJ2-7; CDR3 protein: CASSESTGRSYEQYF; CDR3 DNA: TGTGCCAGCAGTGAATCGACAGGACGCAGCTACGAGCAGTACTTC
D gene: NA; clone size: NA; V gene: TRBV6-1; J gene: TRBJ2-7; CDR3 protein: CASSEAGAGYSYEQYF; CDR3 DNA: TGTGCCAGCAGTGAAGCTGGGGCAGGTTATTCCTACGAGCAGTACTTC
D gene: TRBD1; clone size: NA; V gene: TRBV6-6; J gene: TRBJ1-3; CDR3 protein: CASSTTGAGNTIYF; CDR3 DNA: TGTGCCAGCAGCACTACAGGGGCTGGAAACACCATATATTTT
D gene: TRBD1; clone size: few; V gene: TRBV5-4; J gene: TRBJ1-5; CDR3 protein: CASSWDREGPQHF; CDR3 DNA: TGTGCCAGCAGCTGGGACAGGGAGGGGCCCCAGCATTTT
D gene: NA; clone size: NA; V gene: TRBV2; J gene: TRBJ1-1; CDR3 protein: CASSPMGSRTDF; CDR3 DNA: TGTGCCAGCAGCCCCATGGGGTCACGGACAGATTTT
D gene: NA; clone size: NA; V gene: TRBV6-6; J gene: TRBJ1-5; CDR3 protein: CASRGLTDQPQHF; CDR3 DNA: TGTGCCAGCAGGGGGCTCACGGATCAGCCCCAGCATTTT
D gene: NA; clone size: NA; V gene: TRBV7-9; J gene: TRBJ2-5; CDR3 protein: CASSRASGVRETQYF; CDR3 DNA: TGTGCCAGCAGTCGAGCCTCAGGGGTTCGTGAGACCCAGTACTTC
D gene: NA; clone size: few; V gene: TRBV20-1; J gene: TRBJ1-6; CDR3 protein: CSASPGPLLHF; CDR3 DNA: TGCAGTGCTAGCCCGGGTCCTCTCCTCCACTTT
D gene: TRBD2; clone size: NA; V gene: TRBV6-5; J gene: TRBJ2-1; CDR3 protein: CASSYSTSGGLEQFF; CDR3 DNA: TGTGCCAGCAGTTACTCGACTAGCGGTGGACTCGAGCAGTTCTTC
D gene: TRBD1; clone size: NA; V gene: TRBV27; J gene: TRBJ2-7; CDR3 protein: CASSPTGTGRYEQYF; CDR3 DNA: TGTGCCAGCAGTCCCACCGGGACAGGGAGATACGAGCAGTACTTC
D gene: NA; clone size: few; V gene: TRBV9; J gene: TRBJ2-5; CDR3 protein: CASSAGQETQYF; CDR3 DNA: TGTGCCAGCAGCGCGGGGCAAGAGACCCAGTACTTC
D gene: NA; clone size: few; V gene: TRBV2; J gene: TRBJ1-4; CDR3 protein: CASSRGTDEKLFF; CDR3 DNA: TGTGCCAGCAGTCGCGGGACTGATGAAAAACTGTTTTTT
D gene: NA; clone size: NA; V gene: TRBV30; J gene: TRBJ1-2; CDR3 protein: CAWSIGGIYTF; CDR3 DNA: TGTGCCTGGAGTATCGGGGGGATCTACACCTTC
D gene: TRBD2; clone size: few; V gene: TRBV5-1; J gene: TRBJ2-1; CDR3 protein: CASSRSGGANNEQFF; CDR3 DNA: TGCGCCAGCAGCCGAAGCGGGGGGGCAAACAATGAGCAGTTCTTC
D gene: TRBD1; clone size: few; V gene: TRBV27; J gene: TRBJ2-2; CDR3 protein: CASSFRQGAATGELFF; CDR3 DNA: TGTGCCAGCAGTTTCAGACAGGGGGCGGCCACCGGGGAGCTGTTTTTT
D gene: NA; clone size: NA; V gene: TRBV6-4; J gene: TRBJ2-1; CDR3 protein: CASSGLEGNEQFF; CDR3 DNA: TGTGCCAGCAGTGGACTAGAAGGAAATGAGCAGTTCTTC
D gene: NA; clone size: NA; V gene: TRBV30; J gene: TRBJ1-1; CDR3 protein: CAWSRNRVRNTEAFF; CDR3 DNA: TGTGCCTGGAGTCGGAACAGGGTCCGGAACACTGAAGCTTTCTTT
D gene: TRBD1; clone size: NA; V gene: TRBV14; J gene: TRBJ2-3; CDR3 protein: CASSLRDRGGQDTQYF; CDR3 DNA: TGTGCCAGCAGCCTGCGGGACAGGGGTGGTCAGGATACGCAGTATTTT
D gene: NA; clone size: few; V gene: TRBV7-2; J gene: TRBJ2-7; CDR3 protein: CASSLNGATGRGEQYF; CDR3 DNA: TGTGCCAGCAGCTTAAACGGCGCGACCGGGAGAGGCGAGCAGTACTTC
D gene: TRBD1; clone size: many; V gene: TRBV20-1; J gene: TRBJ2-1; CDR3 protein: CSAWDSHKQFF; CDR3 DNA: TGCAGTGCCTGGGACAGCCACAAGCAGTTCTTC
D gene: TRBD2; clone size: few; V gene: TRBV2; J gene: TRBJ2-1; CDR3 protein: CASSYSGYNEQFF; CDR3 DNA: TGTGCCAGCAGTTATAGCGGGTACAATGAGCAGTTCTTC
D gene: NA; clone size: NA; V gene: TRBV7-6; J gene: TRBJ2-5; CDR3 protein: CASSHGRGQETQYF; CDR3 DNA: TGTGCCAGCAGCCACGGCCGGGGGCAAGAGACCCAGTACTTC
D gene: TRBD1; clone size: many; V gene: TRBV10-3; J gene: TRBJ1-2; CDR3 protein: CAISEPGQGFYGYTF; CDR3 DNA: TGTGCCATCAGTGAGCCGGGACAGGGGTTCTATGGCTACACCTTC
D gene: TRBD1; clone size: few; V gene: TRBV7-8; J gene: TRBJ2-7; CDR3 protein: CASSLAQGNYEQYF; CDR3 DNA: TGTGCCAGCAGCTTGGCACAGGGGAACTACGAGCAGTACTTC
D gene: TRBD1; clone size: NA; V gene: TRBV5-4; J gene: TRBJ1-2; CDR3 protein: CASSPFGGQGFSRGYTF; CDR3 DNA: TGTGCCAGCAGCCCATTTGGGGGACAGGGCTTTTCCAGAGGCTACACCTTC
D gene: TRBD1; clone size: NA; V gene: TRBV18; J gene: TRBJ1-2; CDR3 protein: CASSAGQDRGYTF; CDR3 DNA: TGTGCCAGCTCAGCGGGACAGGACCGAGGCTACACCTTC
D gene: TRBD1; clone size: few; V gene: TRBV15; J gene: TRBJ1-5; CDR3 protein: CATSPRQGDQPQHF; CDR3 DNA: TGTGCCACCAGCCCCCGACAGGGCGACCAGCCCCAGCATTTT
D gene: NA; clone size: few; V gene: TRBV5-4; J gene: TRBJ1-4; CDR3 protein: CASSQERPQGGNEKLFF; CDR3 DNA: TGCGCCAGCAGCCAAGAACGCCCACAGGGTGGTAATGAAAAACTGTTTTTT
D gene: TRBD2; clone size: NA; V gene: TRBV9; J gene: TRBJ2-3; CDR3 protein: CASSVSGGLDTQYF; CDR3 DNA: TGTGCCAGCAGCGTGAGCGGGGGCTTAGATACGCAGTATTTT
D gene: NA; clone size: NA; V gene: TRBV7-9; J gene: TRBJ1-2; CDR3 protein: CASSSTGGSNRYGYTF; CDR3 DNA: TGTGCCAGCAGCTCCACTGGGGGCAGTAACCGCTATGGCTACACCTTC
D gene: TRBD1; clone size: once; V gene: TRBV5-1; J gene: TRBJ2-5; CDR3 protein: CASSWQGARETQYF; CDR3 DNA: TGCGCCAGCAGCTGGCAGGGGGCGAGGGAGACCCAGTACTTC
D gene: NA; clone size: NA; V gene: TRBV5-5; J gene: TRBJ2-3; CDR3 protein: CASSLERDTQYF; CDR3 DNA: TGTGCCAGCAGCTTGGAACGGGATACGCAGTATTTT
D gene: NA; clone size: NA; V gene: TRBV5-1; J gene: TRBJ1-6; CDR3 protein: CASSLAGTPGSPLHF; CDR3 DNA: TGCGCCAGCAGCTTGGCCGGGACTCCCGGATCACCCCTCCACTTT
D gene: NA; clone size: NA; V gene: TRBV30; J gene: TRBJ2-7; CDR3 protein: CAWSVQLGGDEQYF; CDR3 DNA: TGTGCCTGGAGTGTACAGCTAGGGGGTGACGAGCAGTACTTC
D gene: TRBD1; clone size: NA; V gene: TRBV29-1; J gene: TRBJ1-1; CDR3 protein: CSVRVDGTGRTEAFF; CDR3 DNA: TGCAGCGTTCGGGTGGACGGGACAGGGAGAACTGAAGCTTTCTTT
D gene: TRBD2; clone size: NA; V gene: TRBV2; J gene: TRBJ2-5; CDR3 protein: CASTPSSGTETQYF; CDR3 DNA: TGTGCCAGCACTCCTTCCAGCGGGACGGAGACCCAGTACTTC
D gene: NA; clone size: few; V gene: TRBV27; J gene: TRBJ2-6; CDR3 protein: CASSLEGTHSGANVLTF; CDR3 DNA: TGTGCCAGCAGTCTGGAGGGTACACACTCTGGGGCCAACGTCCTGACTTTC
D gene: TRBD1; clone size: few; V gene: TRBV25-1; J gene: TRBJ2-2; CDR3 protein: CASSEPGGGTGELFF; CDR3 DNA: TGTGCCAGCAGTGAACCAGGGGGCGGTACCGGGGAGCTGTTTTTT
D gene: TRBD1; clone size: few; V gene: TRBV4-3; J gene: TRBJ2-1; CDR3 protein: CASSRGPGTGPYNEQFF; CDR3 DNA: TGCGCCAGCAGCCGGGGCCCTGGGACAGGGCCCTACAATGAGCAGTTCTTC
D gene: NA; clone size: few; V gene: TRBV5-6; J gene: TRBJ2-7; CDR3 protein: CASSLFGGIYEQYF; CDR3 DNA: TGTGCCAGCAGCTTGTTTGGGGGGATCTACGAGCAGTACTTC
D gene: TRBD1; clone size: NA; V gene: TRBV28; J gene: TRBJ2-5; CDR3 protein: CASSFRQGRQETQYF; CDR3 DNA: TGTGCCAGCAGTTTTAGACAGGGTAGGCAAGAGACCCAGTACTTC
D gene: NA; clone size: few; V gene: TRBV9; J gene: TRBJ1-6; CDR3 protein: CASSNGGYSPLHF; CDR3 DNA: TGTGCCAGCAGCAACGGAGGCTATTCACCCCTCCACTTT
D gene: TRBD1; clone size: few; V gene: TRBV5-4; J gene: TRBJ2-5; CDR3 protein: CASSLPGGETQYF; CDR3 DNA: TGTGCCAGCAGCTTGCCAGGGGGAGAGACCCAGTACTTC
D gene: NA; clone size: few; V gene: TRBV7-3; J gene: TRBJ2-2; CDR3 protein: CASSLNQGIGTGELFF; CDR3 DNA: TGTGCCAGCAGCTTAAATCAGGGGATCGGGACCGGGGAGCTGTTTTTT
D gene: TRBD1; clone size: few; V gene: TRBV28; J gene: TRBJ1-5; CDR3 protein: CASSGGGNLRQPQHF; CDR3 DNA: TGTGCCAGCTCAGGGGGCGGAAATCTCCGCCAGCCCCAGCATTTT
D gene: NA; clone size: few; V gene: TRBV5-4; J gene: TRBJ1-6; CDR3 protein: CASGATGYNSPLHF; CDR3 DNA: TGTGCCAGCGGAGCCACGGGATATAATTCACCCCTCCACTTT
D gene: TRBD2; clone size: few; V gene: TRBV5-4; J gene: TRBJ2-2; CDR3 protein: CASNLAGAANTGELFF; CDR3 DNA: TGTGCCAGCAACCTAGCGGGGGCCGCGAACACCGGGGAGCTGTTTTTT
D gene: NA; clone size: few; V gene: TRBV7-2; J gene: TRBJ1-6; CDR3 protein: CASSNSSPLHF; CDR3 DNA: TGTGCCAGCAGCAATAGTTCACCCCTCCACTTT
D gene: NA; clone size: NA; V gene: TRBV11-2; J gene: TRBJ2-5; CDR3 protein: CASTQNSGRETQYF; CDR3 DNA: TGTGCCAGCACCCAAAACAGCGGAAGGGAGACCCAGTACTTC